What follows describes a single T cell receptor (beta chain). The data are from a study of CD8+ T cells in alopecia areata. V was shortened by 2 bases and J by 2 bases, with 7 bases between the two germline ends. Germline loops: CDR1 SGHRS, CDR2 YFSETQ. This CDR3 comprises 13 residues. Reverse transcribed after extraction, RNA yielded cDNA as the sequencing template. TCRdb's copy holds only in-frame clones and misses some; the assay was immunoSEQ multiplex PCR. The table includes 14,000 or so clones, 58% detected once. CD4+ cells from a handful of patients underwent sorting into CD25+CD127- cells. The sample consisted of CD4+ Tregs sorted from blood. V gene TRBV5-1 combines with J gene TRBJ1-1; D remains ambiguous. The receptor was derived from a human donor with alopecia areata. DNA for the CDR3: TGCGCCAGCAGCTTTGCCATTAACACTGAAGCTTTCTTT. Its protein is CASSFAINTEAFF.